Listed below are T cell receptor beta chains from one sample, sequenced in a study of blood T cell repertoires in COVID-19. This table comes from immunoSEQ multiplex PCR, and its TCRdb copy is limited to in-frame clones, with some not included. Here the sample spans about 34,000 clones, roughly 77% being singletons. The source material was peripheral blood. The receptors were sampled from a man older than 75 with active or convalescent COVID-19. Both conserved end residues are part of each CDR3. Fields, in order: clone size, J gene, V gene, CDR3 length, D gene, CDR3 protein, CDR3 DNA. The D gene is left open where the match is weak. Clone size, where shown, is once, few, many, or a class for clones that have expanded.

NA,TRBJ2-3,TRBV7-2,12,NA,CASSLGRDTQYF,TGTGCCAGCAGCTTAGGGCGGGATACGCAGTATTTT
NA,TRBJ2-7,TRBV11-3,12,NA,CASSLAHYEQYF,TGTGCCAGCAGCTTAGCCCACTACGAGCAGTACTTC
NA,TRBJ1-2,TRBV7-9,12,NA,CASSLAGEGYTF,TGTGCCAGCAGCTTAGCCGGGGAAGGCTACACCTTC
NA,TRBJ2-3,TRBV6-1,14,NA,CASSDSGSTDTQYF,TGTGCCAGCAGTGACAGCGGGAGCACAGATACGCAGTATTTT
NA,TRBJ2-1,TRBV28,16,NA,CASSHPGTKGSNEQFF,TGTGCCAGCAGCCACCCCGGGACAAAGGGGAGCAATGAGCAGTTCTTC
NA,TRBJ1-2,TRBV11-2,12,NA,CASAGEGYGYTF,TGTGCCAGCGCAGGGGAAGGGTATGGCTACACCTTC
NA,TRBJ2-3,TRBV2,15,TRBD2,CASRVLAGGISTQYF,TGTGCCAGTCGGGTCTTAGCGGGAGGGATTAGTACGCAGTATTTT
NA,TRBJ1-5,TRBV6-1,14,NA,CASSESEPNQPQHF,TGTGCCAGCAGTGAATCGGAGCCCAATCAGCCCCAGCATTTT
few,TRBJ2-3,TRBV19,15,TRBD2,CASRILAGGTDTQYF,TGTGCCAGTAGGATCCTAGCGGGAGGGACTGATACGCAGTATTTT
NA,TRBJ2-1,TRBV5-4,16,TRBD2,CASSFPGTRPSNEQFF,TGTGCCAGCAGCTTCCCCGGGACTAGGCCTTCGAATGAGCAGTTCTTC
NA,TRBJ2-4,TRBV11-2,16,TRBD2,CASSLERLAGGDIQYF,TGTGCCAGCAGCTTAGAGCGGCTAGCGGGCGGAGACATTCAGTACTTC
once,TRBJ2-7,TRBV6-5,14,NA,CASSPRQVSYGQYF,TGTGCCAGCAGCCCGAGACAGGTATCCTACGGGCAGTACTTC
NA,TRBJ2-2,TRBV25-1,15,NA,CASSDPRGYDGELFF,TGTGCCAGCAGTGATCCTAGGGGGTATGACGGGGAGCTGTTTTTT
once,TRBJ1-1,TRBV5-1,14,TRBD1,CASRTTGGYTEAFF,TGCGCCAGCAGAACAACAGGGGGCTACACTGAAGCTTTCTTT
NA,TRBJ2-5,TRBV19,13,NA,CASSSAVQETQYF,TGTGCCAGTAGTAGCGCCGTGCAAGAGACCCAGTACTTC
once,TRBJ2-5,TRBV24-1,13,TRBD1,CATSGDREETQYF,TGTGCCACCAGTGGGGACAGGGAAGAGACCCAGTACTTC
NA,TRBJ2-7,TRBV5-6,17,TRBD1,CASRYAFRDSTYYEQYF,TGTGCCAGCAGATATGCTTTCCGGGACAGTACCTACTACGAGCAGTACTTC
NA,TRBJ2-7,TRBV2,8,NA,CASRGGYF,TGTGCCAGCAGGGGGGGGTACTTC
NA,TRBJ1-1,TRBV28,17,TRBD1,CASRKPLGQGGTTEAFF,TGTGCCAGCAGGAAACCTCTGGGACAGGGGGGGACCACTGAAGCTTTCTTT
NA,TRBJ2-7,TRBV7-9,15,NA,CASSSPGLPSYEQYF,TGTGCCAGCAGCTCCCCAGGACTACCGTCGTACGAGCAGTACTTC
NA,TRBJ2-7,TRBV19,15,NA,CASSIPGRSSYEQYF,TGTGCCAGTAGTATTCCTGGTCGGTCCTCCTACGAGCAGTACTTC
NA,TRBJ1-2,TRBV3-1/TRBV3-2,15,NA,CASSQNDFDTEGYTF,TGTGCCAGCAGCCAAAATGATTTTGATACCGAGGGCTACACCTTC
NA,TRBJ2-2,TRBV9,16,TRBD2,CASSPRTSGNTGELFF,TGTGCCAGCAGCCCCCGGACTAGCGGAAACACCGGGGAGCTGTTTTTT
NA,TRBJ2-4,TRBV5-4,16,TRBD1,CASSLGDRPAKNIQYF,TGTGCCAGCAGCTTGGGGGACAGGCCAGCCAAAAACATTCAGTACTTC
NA,TRBJ2-3,TRBV11-3,15,NA,CASSLGGGSTDTQYF,TGTGCCAGCAGCTTAGGTGGCGGGAGCACAGATACGCAGTATTTT
NA,TRBJ2-3,TRBV2,13,NA,CASSGTSTDTQYF,TGTGCCAGCAGTGGAACTAGCACAGATACGCAGTATTTT
NA,TRBJ1-3,TRBV5-4,16,NA,CASSLAATGSGNTIYF,TGTGCCAGCAGCTTAGCGGCTACCGGCTCTGGAAACACCATATATTTT
NA,TRBJ2-7,TRBV7-2,13,NA,CASSSTGTYEQYF,TGTGCCAGCAGCTCGACAGGAACCTACGAGCAGTACTTC
NA,TRBJ2-1,TRBV21-1,16,NA,CASSKAEREGYREQFF,TGTGCCAGCAGCAAAGCGGAGCGGGAGGGATATCGGGAGCAGTTCTTC
NA,TRBJ1-1,TRBV5-1,15,TRBD1,CASSFSRTGGTEAFF,TGCGCCAGCAGCTTTTCTCGGACAGGAGGAACTGAAGCTTTCTTT
once,TRBJ2-3,TRBV5-5,12,NA,CASSLLADTQYF,TGTGCCAGCAGCTTACTAGCAGATACGCAGTATTTT
NA,TRBJ2-3,TRBV28,14,NA,CASSQTGHGDTQYF,TGTGCCAGCAGTCAAACAGGACATGGAGATACGCAGTATTTT
NA,TRBJ2-2,TRBV7-9,17,TRBD2,CASRGTSGSPDTGELFF,TGTGCCAGCAGGGGGACTAGCGGGAGTCCGGACACCGGGGAGCTGTTTTTT
NA,TRBJ2-1,TRBV24-1,17,TRBD2,CATSDGTSGRVVNEQFF,TGTGCCACCAGTGATGGGACTAGCGGGAGGGTTGTCAATGAGCAGTTCTTC
NA,TRBJ2-7,TRBV4-1,17,NA,CASSLSVAGERTYEQYF,TGCGCCAGCAGCCTATCCGTTGCAGGGGAGAGGACCTACGAGCAGTACTTC
few,TRBJ1-1,TRBV7-9,13,NA,CASSSNPRTEAFF,TGTGCCAGCAGCTCAAACCCCAGGACTGAAGCTTTCTTT
NA,TRBJ1-2,TRBV7-9,15,NA,CASSGNRDFKDGYTF,TGTGCCAGCAGCGGAAACAGGGATTTTAAGGATGGCTACACCTTC
few,TRBJ1-5,TRBV7-9,16,TRBD1,CASSLGTGGDNQPQHF,TGTGCCAGCAGCTTAGGGACAGGGGGCGACAATCAGCCCCAGCATTTT
NA,TRBJ2-5,TRBV29-1,13,TRBD2,CSVGGGRKETQYF,TGCAGCGTTGGGGGGGGACGAAAAGAGACCCAGTACTTC
NA,TRBJ2-2,TRBV5-6,19,TRBD2,CASSGAASSGIGGDGELFF,TGTGCCAGCAGCGGGGCCGCCTCTAGCGGGATAGGAGGGGACGGGGAGCTGTTTTTT
NA,TRBJ2-5,TRBV6-5,10,NA,CASYMETQYF,TGTGCAAGCTATATGGAGACCCAGTACTTC
once,TRBJ2-1,TRBV7-9,13,NA,CASSLIGGGEQFF,TGTGCCAGCAGCTTGATCGGGGGAGGTGAGCAGTTCTTC
NA,TRBJ2-5,TRBV4-2,15,NA,CASSQGGTGKETQYF,TGTGCCAGCAGCCAAGGCGGGACGGGGAAAGAGACCCAGTACTTC